One sample yielded the 28 T cell receptor beta chains listed below, sequenced in a study of blood T cell repertoires in COVID-19. The protocol was immunoSEQ multiplex PCR, while the TCRdb copy is restricted to in-frame clones and leaves out a portion. The sample holds under 75,000 clones, nearly 80% seen once. Sequenced: peripheral blood. These receptor sequences come from a woman aged 55-70 years with acute or convalescent COVID-19.

The gene calls are TRBV4-1 and TRBJ2-7; D gene unclear. The V end lost 0 bases, the J end lost 0 bases, and 9 bases lay between the germline ends. The CDR3 loop spans 15 amino acids. Looked up from germline, CDR1 is MGHRA and CDR2 is YSYEKL. As DNA, the CDR3 is TGCGCCAGCAGCCAAGATTCCCAGGTCTCCTACGAGCAGTACTTC. The encoded protein is CASSQDSQVSYEQYF.

The CDR3 bases are TGCGCCACAAGTTTAACACTGAACACTGAAGCTTTCTTT. It translates to CATSLTLNTEAFF. This chain links TRBV5-1 with TRBJ1-1; no clear D gene. Germline-derived CDR1 and CDR2 are SGHRS and YFSETQ. The ends were cut back, 9 bases at V and 0 bases at J, with 12 bases in the middle. The CDR3 runs to 13 residues.

V usage is TRBV5-1 and J usage is TRBJ2-1; 9 nucleotides line up with TRBD2. The CDR3 has 16 residues. Germline CDR1 SGHRS, CDR2 YFSETQ. Trimming removed 0 bases from V and 9 bases from J; junction bases left unmatched: 10. This chain's CDR3 is CASSLGPLRGGPEQFF. CDR3 coding DNA: TGCGCCAGCAGCTTGGGGCCCTTGCGGGGGGGCCCTGAGCAGTTCTTC.

The CDR3 nucleotides read TGTGCCAGTAGCCTACAGATCAATCAGCCCCAGCATTTT. This encodes CASSLQINQPQHF. The genes are TRBV19 and TRBJ1-5; D is ambiguous. V was cut by 6 bases and J by 3 bases, with 9 bases left in between. This CDR3 region has 13 residues. Germline lookup yields CDR1 LNHDA and CDR2 SQIVND (reference sequence).

This clone was seen only once. The rearrangement uses TRBV12-3 or TRBV12-4 and TRBJ1-2; TRBD1 is a possible D gene (5 bases). The CDR3 loop spans 13 amino acids. V gave up 3 bases and J gave up 3 bases, with 8 bases separating them. CDR3 loop: CASSLTADYGYTF. For the CDR3, the DNA is TGTGCCAGCAGTTTGACAGCAGACTATGGCTACACCTTC.

In its sample, this clone was seen once. The chain combines TRBV19 with TRBJ1-1, with D perhaps TRBD1 (5 bases). The CDR3 covers 14 residues. CDR1 and CDR2 from the germline V gene are LNHDA and SQIVND (reference sequence). V was clipped by 6 bases and J by 1 base, with 12 bases between them. Written as DNA, the CDR3 is TGTGCCAGTAGGGATCCAGGACAGAACACTGAAGCTTTCTTT. Amino acid sequence: CASRDPGQNTEAFF.

This clone was counted only a few times. This sequence joins TRBV29-1 and TRBJ1-2, with D tentatively TRBD1 (6 bases). The CDR3 runs 17 residues. CDR1 and CDR2 from the germline V gene are SQVTM and ANQGSEA. Trimming took off 7 bases at V and 2 bases at J, with 26 bases between the two ends. For the CDR3, the DNA is TGCAGCGCCGGCGGGGGGGGCGACAACGTTTTAAACTATGGCTACACCTTC. Translating gives CSAGGGGDNVLNYGYTF.

The rearrangement joins TRBV9 to TRBJ2-1, with D tentatively TRBD1 (6 bases). Germline V gene sequence: CDR1 SGDLS, CDR2 YYNGEE. Between the trimmed V and J ends, which lost 0 bases and 7 bases, there was a span of 11 bases. The CDR3 covers 14 residues. CDR3 sequence: CASSVGGTLNEQFF. In nucleotides, the CDR3 is TGTGCCAGCAGCGTAGGAGGGACATTGAATGAGCAGTTCTTC.

The chain carries TRBV7-8 and TRBJ1-1; D ambiguous. The CDR3 is 14 amino acids. Between the trimmed V and J ends, which lost 4 bases and 6 bases, there was a span of 15 bases. Germline V gene data show CDR1 as SGHVS and CDR2 as FQNEAQ. The CDR3 DNA is TGTGCCAGCAGCTCCCCTCTAGTCGGGGCTGAAGCTTTCTTT. It yields the protein CASSSPLVGAEAFF.

J is TRBJ1-2 and V is TRBV29-1, with D uncertain. V lost 5 bases, J lost 2 bases, and 9 bases lay in between. Germline values: CDR1 SQVTM, CDR2 ANQGSEA. The CDR3 length is 12 residues. The CDR3 region is CSVISENYGYTF. DNA for the CDR3: TGCAGCGTTATCTCTGAGAACTATGGCTACACCTTC.

This clone was seen just once. The chain is built from TRBV5-1 and TRBJ2-7; 8 bases match TRBD1. CDR1 is SGHRS, CDR2 YFSETQ, per germline. The CDR3 spans 14 residues. The V segment lost 0 bases and the J segment 3 bases; nucleotides outside the gene matches: 2. CDR3 sequence reads: CASSLATGGYEQYF. The CDR3 coding sequence is TGCGCCAGCAGCTTGGCCACAGGGGGCTACGAGCAGTACTTC.

J is TRBJ1-2 and V is TRBV5-1, with 7 bases fitting TRBD1. The CDR3 spans 14 residues. The germline CDR1 and CDR2 sequences are SGHRS and YFSETQ. V lost 2 bases, J lost 5 bases, and 6 bases stayed unmatched. Here the CDR3 reads CASSLTDRRYGYTF. The CDR3 DNA reads as TGCGCCAGCAGCTTAACGGACAGGCGATATGGCTACACCTTC.

The chain is built from TRBV7-3 and TRBJ2-2; TRBD1 is a possible D gene (6 bases). Per the germline V gene, CDR1 is SGHTA and CDR2 is FQGTGA. The CDR3 length is 14 residues. The ends were cut back, 6 bases at V and 7 bases at J, with 15 bases in the middle. The CDR3 loop is CASRGRRGSGELFF. CDR3 bases: TGTGCCAGCAGGGGTCGCAGGGGCAGCGGGGAGCTGTTTTTT.

The chain recombines TRBV19 with TRBJ1-2, with TRBD1 matching over 7 bases. V shed 6 bases and J 8 bases; nucleotides not matched to a gene: 9. Germline V gives CDR1 LNHDA, CDR2 SQIVND (reference sequence). The CDR3 spans 13 residues. Written as DNA, the CDR3 is TGTGCCAGTAGAGAGGGGGCCCCCGGAGGCTACACCTTC. Translation: CASREGAPGGYTF.

This rearrangement joins TRBV2 to TRBJ2-6; TRBD2 aligns across 7 bases. With 3 bases clipped from V and 4 bases from J, the junction kept 3 bases outside the gene matches. CDR1 and CDR2 from the germline V gene are SNHLY and FYNNEI. The CDR3 is 15 residues long. The CDR3 DNA follows: TGTGCCAGCAGTGAGGGAGGGGCCGGGGCCAACGTCCTGACTTTC. Its translation is CASSEGGAGANVLTF.

V is TRBV5-1 and J is TRBJ2-1, with D possibly matching TRBD1 (6 bases). V lost 1 base, J lost 6 bases, and 14 bases lay in between. The CDR3 contains 15 residues. CDR1 is SGHRS, CDR2 YFSETQ, per germline. For the CDR3, the DNA is TGCGCCAGCAGCTTGAGTAGCAGGGGCTCCAATGAGCAGTTCTTC. Residues: CASSLSSRGSNEQFF.

The chain has TRBV6-1 and TRBJ1-2; 8 nucleotides match TRBD1. The ends lost 3 bases at V and 4 bases at J; junction bases unmatched: 10. CDR1 MNHNS and CDR2 SASEGT come from the germline V gene. CDR3 length equals 16 residues. CDR3 sequence: CASSEISTGGVYGYTF. Here the CDR3 DNA reads TGTGCCAGCAGTGAGATCTCAACAGGGGGGGTCTATGGCTACACCTTC.

This chain joins TRBV6-5 and TRBJ2-2; D gene uncertain. This CDR3 is built from 13 residues. Germline V CDR1 and CDR2: MNHEY, SVGAGI. V was trimmed by 5 bases and J by 5 bases, leaving 9 bases between them. CDR3 DNA: TGTGCCAGCAGTCAGCGTAGGACCGGGGAGCTGTTTTTT. It encodes CASSQRRTGELFF.

V and J are TRBV7-2 and TRBJ2-7; D may be TRBD1 (6 bases). Germline CDR1 SGHTA, CDR2 FQGNSA. V lost 5 bases to trimming and J lost 4 bases, with 21 bases between them. The CDR3 is 16 amino acids. CDR3 nucleotides: TGTGCCAGCAGCCCCCGGGGTCGCCAGGGGAGATACGAGCAGTACTTC. Translation gives CASSPRGRQGRYEQYF.

The chain has TRBV18 and TRBJ1-2; 7 nucleotides line up with TRBD1. The CDR3 covers 16 residues. The germline gives CDR1 KGHSH, CDR2 LQKENI. V lost 3 bases, J lost 4 bases, and 11 bases stayed unmatched. The CDR3, as DNA: TGTGCCAGCTCACCCAAGCTGACAGGGATGGGCTATGGCTACACCTTC. Translation: CASSPKLTGMGYGYTF.

The chain has TRBV19 and TRBJ1-6, with D tentatively TRBD1 (6 bases). V gave up 8 bases and J gave up 6 bases, with 14 bases separating them. CDR1 and CDR2 from the germline V gene are LNHDA and SQIVND (reference sequence). The length of the CDR3 is 14 residues. The CDR3 DNA follows: TGTGCCAGTGCGACAGGACTCGGTAATTCACCCCTCCACTTT. Translation gives CASATGLGNSPLHF.

The V and J genes are TRBV7-6 and TRBJ1-6; 7 nucleotides align to TRBD1. CDR1 and CDR2 (germline): SGHVS, FNYEAQ. Losses at the gene ends were 3 bases for V and 8 bases for J; bases not matched to a gene: 19. This CDR3 has 19 amino acids. The CDR3 DNA follows: TGTGCCAGCAGCTTTTACAGGGGCGAAGTAGATTCGAGAGATTCACCCCTCCACTTT. It yields the protein CASSFYRGEVDSRDSPLHF.

The chain is built from TRBV18 and TRBJ2-7, with TRBD1 matching 8 bases. The CDR3 has 14 residues. The germline V gene has CDR1 KGHSH and CDR2 LQKENI. The V and J ends lost 4 bases and 6 bases, in that order; junction bases with no gene match: 8. This CDR3 reads CASSLKDRAGEQYF. CDR3 nucleotide sequence: TGTGCCAGCTCACTAAAGGACAGGGCCGGCGAGCAGTACTTC.

This clone has only one observation. The CDR3 DNA follows: TGTGCCTGGAGTGCCATAGACAGGGGTGGCTACACCTTC. Encoded protein: CAWSAIDRGGYTF. This chain joins TRBV30 and TRBJ1-2; TRBD1 agrees at 8 bases. V gave up 1 base and J gave up 7 bases; unmatched junction bases: 5. Per the germline V gene, CDR1 is GTSNPN and CDR2 is SVGIG (reference sequence). The CDR3 extends over 13 amino acids.

J is TRBJ1-4 and V is TRBV28; D is perhaps TRBD1 (6 bases). From germline, CDR1 is MDHEN and CDR2 SYDVKM. With 3 bases removed from V and 7 bases from J, the gap between germline ends came to 15 bases. CDR3 length equals 15 residues. Here the CDR3 DNA reads TGTGCCAGCAGTTTGTCACAGGGTTACAGTGAAAAACTGTTTTTT. Amino acid sequence: CASSLSQGYSEKLFF.

This chain's CDR3 is CATSRDGIHEQFF. For the CDR3, the DNA is TGTGCCACCAGCAGAGACGGGATTCATGAGCAGTTCTTC. The chain has TRBV15 and TRBJ2-1, with a weak D call TRBD2 (5 bases). The germline CDR1 and CDR2 sequences are LNHNV and YYDKDF (reference sequence). The CDR3 spans 13 residues. V was cut by 0 bases and J by 8 bases, with 8 bases left in between.

This clone was counted ten times or more. The chain is built from TRBV27 and TRBJ1-2; a weak D match, TRBD1 (6 bases). CDR3 size: 14 residues. V was trimmed by 3 bases and J by 8 bases, leaving 16 bases between them. Germline V gives CDR1 MNHEY, CDR2 SMNVEV (reference sequence). The CDR3 sequence: CASSFKMAGGGYTF. In DNA, the CDR3 is TGTGCCAGCAGTTTCAAAATGGCGGGGGGCGGCTACACCTTC.

V is TRBV6-1 and J is TRBJ2-2; perhaps TRBD1 as D (6 bases). The CDR3 length is 14 residues. The germline gives CDR1 MNHNS, CDR2 SASEGT. The ends were cut back, 3 bases at V and 6 bases at J, with 11 bases in the middle. CDR3 sequence reads: CASSDNRAAGELFF. CDR3 DNA sequence: TGTGCCAGCAGTGACAACAGGGCTGCCGGGGAGCTGTTTTTT.